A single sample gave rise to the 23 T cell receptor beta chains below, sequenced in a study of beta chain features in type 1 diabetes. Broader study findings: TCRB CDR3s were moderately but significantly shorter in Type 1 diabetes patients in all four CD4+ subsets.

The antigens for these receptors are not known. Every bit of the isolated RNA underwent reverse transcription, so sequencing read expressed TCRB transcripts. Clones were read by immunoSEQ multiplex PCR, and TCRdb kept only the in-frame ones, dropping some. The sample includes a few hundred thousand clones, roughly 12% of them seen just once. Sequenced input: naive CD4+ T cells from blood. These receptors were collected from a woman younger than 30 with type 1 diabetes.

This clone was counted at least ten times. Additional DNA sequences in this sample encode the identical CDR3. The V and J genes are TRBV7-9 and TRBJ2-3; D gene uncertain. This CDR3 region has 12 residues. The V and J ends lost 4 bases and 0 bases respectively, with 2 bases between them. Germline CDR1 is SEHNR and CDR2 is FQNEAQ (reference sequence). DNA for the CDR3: TGTGCCAGCAGCTCTAGCACAGATACGCAGTATTTT. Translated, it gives CASSSSTDTQYF.

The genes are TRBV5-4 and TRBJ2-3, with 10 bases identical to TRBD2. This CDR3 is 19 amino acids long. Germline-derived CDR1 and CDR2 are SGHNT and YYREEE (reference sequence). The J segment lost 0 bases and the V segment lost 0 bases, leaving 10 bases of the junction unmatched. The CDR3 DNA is TGTGCCAGCAGCTTGGCGCGGACTAGCGGACGTGCTAGCACAGATACGCAGTATTTT. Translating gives CASSLARTSGRASTDTQYF.

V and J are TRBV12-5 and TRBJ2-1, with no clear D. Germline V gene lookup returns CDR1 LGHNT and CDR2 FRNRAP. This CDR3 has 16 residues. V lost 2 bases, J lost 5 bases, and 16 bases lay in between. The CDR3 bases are TGTGCTAGTGGTTTGCCCAACCGTAAGGAGAACAATGAGCAGTTCTTC. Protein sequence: CASGLPNRKENNEQFF.

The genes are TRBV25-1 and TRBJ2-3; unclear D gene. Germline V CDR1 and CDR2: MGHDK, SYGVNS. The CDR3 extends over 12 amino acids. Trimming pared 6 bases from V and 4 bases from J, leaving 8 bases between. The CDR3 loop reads CASRAAADTQYF. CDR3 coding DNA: TGTGCCAGCAGAGCCGCCGCAGATACGCAGTATTTT.

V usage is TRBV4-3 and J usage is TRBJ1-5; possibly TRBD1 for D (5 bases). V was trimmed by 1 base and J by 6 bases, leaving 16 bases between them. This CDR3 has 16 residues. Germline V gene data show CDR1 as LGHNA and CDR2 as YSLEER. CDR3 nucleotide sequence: TGCGCCAGCAGCCAAGGAGAGTGGCAGGGTAGTCAGCCCCAGCATTTT. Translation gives CASSQGEWQGSQPQHF.

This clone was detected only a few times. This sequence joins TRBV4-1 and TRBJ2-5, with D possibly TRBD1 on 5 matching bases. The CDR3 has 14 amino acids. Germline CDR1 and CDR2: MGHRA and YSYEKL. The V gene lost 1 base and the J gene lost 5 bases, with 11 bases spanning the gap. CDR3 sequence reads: CASSQGQGTETQYF. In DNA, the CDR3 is TGCGCCAGCAGCCAAGGGCAGGGTACGGAGACCCAGTACTTC.

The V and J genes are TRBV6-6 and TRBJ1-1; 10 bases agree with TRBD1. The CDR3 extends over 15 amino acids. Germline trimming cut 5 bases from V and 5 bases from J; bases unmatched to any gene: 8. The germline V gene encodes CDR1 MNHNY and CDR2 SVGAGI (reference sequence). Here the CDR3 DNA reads TGTGCCAGCAGTCCCCCAAGACAGGGGGCGACTGAAGCTTTCTTT. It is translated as CASSPPRQGATEAFF.

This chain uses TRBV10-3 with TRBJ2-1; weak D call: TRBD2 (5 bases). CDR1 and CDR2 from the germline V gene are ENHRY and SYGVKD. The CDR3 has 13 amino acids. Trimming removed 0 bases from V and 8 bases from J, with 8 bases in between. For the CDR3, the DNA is TGTGCCATCAGTGAGTCCGAGAGGGATGAGCAGTTCTTC. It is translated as CAISESERDEQFF.

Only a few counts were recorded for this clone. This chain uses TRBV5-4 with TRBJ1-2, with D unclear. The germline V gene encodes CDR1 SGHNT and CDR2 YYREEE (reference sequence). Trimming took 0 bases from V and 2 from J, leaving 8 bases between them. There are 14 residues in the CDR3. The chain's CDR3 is CASSLDGLNYGYTF. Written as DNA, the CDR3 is TGTGCCAGCAGCTTGGACGGACTAAACTATGGCTACACCTTC.

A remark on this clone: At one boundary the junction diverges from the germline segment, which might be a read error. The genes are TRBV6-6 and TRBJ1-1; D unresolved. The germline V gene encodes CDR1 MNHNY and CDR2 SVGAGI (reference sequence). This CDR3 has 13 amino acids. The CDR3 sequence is CASSSALGTEAFF. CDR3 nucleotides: TGTGCCAGCAGCTCTGCCCTGGGCACTGAAGCCTTCTTT.

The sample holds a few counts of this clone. The CDR3 reads CASSPGGRANGYTF. CDR3 nucleotides: TGCGCCAGCAGCCCAGGGGGAAGAGCGAATGGCTACACCTTC. The rearrangement joins TRBV4-3 to TRBJ1-2; 7 bases agree with TRBD1. V gave up 4 bases and J gave up 6 bases; unmatched junction bases: 8. Germline V gene data show CDR1 as LGHNA and CDR2 as YSLEER. CDR3 length: 14 residues.

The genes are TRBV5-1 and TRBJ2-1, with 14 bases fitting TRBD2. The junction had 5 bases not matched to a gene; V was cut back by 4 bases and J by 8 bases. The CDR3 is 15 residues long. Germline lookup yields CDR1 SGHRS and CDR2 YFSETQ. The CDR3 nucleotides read TGCGCCAGCAGCGTCGGGACTAGCGGGAGCTATGAGCAGTTCTTC. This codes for CASSVGTSGSYEQFF.

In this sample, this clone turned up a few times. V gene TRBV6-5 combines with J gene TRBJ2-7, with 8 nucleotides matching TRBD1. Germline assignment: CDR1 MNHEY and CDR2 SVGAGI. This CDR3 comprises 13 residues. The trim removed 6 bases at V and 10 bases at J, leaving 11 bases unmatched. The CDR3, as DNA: TGTGCCAGCAGCACTCTAGGACAGGGTCCTCAGTACGTC. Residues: CASSTLGQGPQYV.

The DNA of the CDR3 is TGTGCCAGCAGTTACGCGGAAAACATTCAGTACTTC. It codes for CASSYAENIQYF. The chain joins TRBV6-5 to TRBJ2-4; no definite D call. The V end lost 2 bases, the J end lost 5 bases, and 4 bases lay between the germline ends. Germline CDR1 MNHEY, CDR2 SVGAGI. This CDR3 has 12 amino acids.

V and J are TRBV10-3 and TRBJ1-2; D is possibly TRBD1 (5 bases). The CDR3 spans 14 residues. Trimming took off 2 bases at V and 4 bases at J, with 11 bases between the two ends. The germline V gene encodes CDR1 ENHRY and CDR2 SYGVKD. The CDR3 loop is CAISEEGLLYGYTF. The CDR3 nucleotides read TGTGCCATCAGTGAGGAGGGACTGCTCTATGGCTACACCTTC.

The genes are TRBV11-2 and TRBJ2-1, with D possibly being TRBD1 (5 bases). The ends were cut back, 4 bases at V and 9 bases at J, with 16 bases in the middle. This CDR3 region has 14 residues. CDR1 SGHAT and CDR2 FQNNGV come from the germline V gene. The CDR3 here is CASSSISGLREQFF. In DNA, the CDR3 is TGTGCCAGCAGCTCCATTTCAGGGCTTCGTGAGCAGTTCTTC.

The CDR3 here is CASSLGSASGLQETQYF. The CDR3 region has the DNA TGTGCCAGCAGTCTGGGTTCGGCTAGCGGGCTACAAGAGACCCAGTACTTC. V gene TRBV28 combines with J gene TRBJ2-5, with 8 nucleotides matching TRBD2. Germline lookup yields CDR1 MDHEN and CDR2 SYDVKM. V shed 5 bases, J shed 2 bases, and the junction held 13 bases outside the gene matches. The CDR3 covers 17 residues.

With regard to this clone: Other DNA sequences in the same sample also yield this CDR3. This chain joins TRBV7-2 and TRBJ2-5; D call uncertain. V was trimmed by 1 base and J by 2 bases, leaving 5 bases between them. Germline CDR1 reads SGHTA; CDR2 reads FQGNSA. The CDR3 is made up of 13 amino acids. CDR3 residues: CASSLVLQETQYF. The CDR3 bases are TGTGCCAGCAGCTTAGTACTGCAAGAGACCCAGTACTTC.

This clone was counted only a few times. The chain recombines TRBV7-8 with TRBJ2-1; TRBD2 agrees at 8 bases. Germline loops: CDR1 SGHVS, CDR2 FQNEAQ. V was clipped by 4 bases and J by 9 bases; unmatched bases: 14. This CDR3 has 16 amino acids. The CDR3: CASSYTPSGRRSEQFF. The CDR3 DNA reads TGTGCCAGCAGCTACACCCCGAGCGGGAGAAGGAGTGAGCAGTTCTTC.

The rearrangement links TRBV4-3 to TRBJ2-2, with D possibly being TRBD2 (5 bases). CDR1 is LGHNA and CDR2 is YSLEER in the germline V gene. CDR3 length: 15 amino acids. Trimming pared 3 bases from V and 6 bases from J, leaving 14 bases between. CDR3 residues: CASSHRSGKPGELFF. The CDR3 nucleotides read TGCGCCAGCAGCCATCGCAGCGGTAAACCCGGGGAGCTGTTTTTT.

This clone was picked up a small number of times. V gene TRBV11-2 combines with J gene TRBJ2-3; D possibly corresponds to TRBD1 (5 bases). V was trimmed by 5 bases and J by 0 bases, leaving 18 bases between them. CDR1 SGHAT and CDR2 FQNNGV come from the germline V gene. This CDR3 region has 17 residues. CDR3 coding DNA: TGTGCCAGCAGCCGCGGAGCAGGGAAAAGTAGCACAGATACGCAGTATTTT. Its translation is CASSRGAGKSSTDTQYF.

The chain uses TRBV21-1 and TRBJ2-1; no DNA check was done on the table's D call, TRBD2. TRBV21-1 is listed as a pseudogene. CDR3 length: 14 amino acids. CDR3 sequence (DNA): TGTGCCAGCAGCATAAAAGGTACACGGGATGAGCAGTTCTTC. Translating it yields CASSIKGTRDEQFF.

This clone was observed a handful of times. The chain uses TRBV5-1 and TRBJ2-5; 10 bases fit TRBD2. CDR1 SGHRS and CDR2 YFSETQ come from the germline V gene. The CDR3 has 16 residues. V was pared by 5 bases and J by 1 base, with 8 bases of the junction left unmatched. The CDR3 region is CASSLGTSGIQETQYF. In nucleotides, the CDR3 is TGCGCCAGCAGTTTAGGAACTAGCGGGATCCAAGAGACCCAGTACTTC.